The 9 T cell receptor beta chains below come from one sample, sequenced in a study of blood T cell repertoires in COVID-19. Method: immunoSEQ multiplex PCR; TCRdb's copy keeps in-frame clones and lacks some. Here the sample spans about 140,000 clones, 87% being singletons. Input material: PBMCs or T cells enriched from blood (not recorded which). These receptors were obtained from a man aged 60-69 years who had recovered from COVID-19.

The chain links TRBV5-1 to TRBJ1-4, with 7 positions matching TRBD1. Germline V gene lookup returns CDR1 SGHRS and CDR2 YFSETQ. The CDR3 contains 15 residues. With V trimmed by 4 bases and J by 5 bases, 8 bases remained unmatched. CDR3 sequence (DNA): TGCGCCAGCAGCCCGGGACAGAGCATAAATGAAAAACTGTTTTTT. It translates to CASSPGQSINEKLFF.

V gene TRBV29-1 combines with J gene TRBJ2-5; D is undetermined. The germline V gene has CDR1 SQVTM and CDR2 ANQGSEA. The CDR3 is made up of 12 amino acids. V shed 4 bases and J shed 0 bases, with 6 bases lying between them. CDR3 coding DNA: TGCAGCGTTGCTCCGTACCAAGAGACCCAGTACTTC. Its translation is CSVAPYQETQYF. The complete variable domain, with remaining parts taken from reference TRBV29-1 and TRBJ2-5, reads SAVISQKPSRDICQRGTSLTIQCQVDSQVTMMFWYRQQPGQSLTLIATANQGSEATYESGFVIDKFPISRPNLTFSTLTVSNMSPEDSSIYLCSVAPYQETQYFGPGTRLLVL.

In this sample, this clone turned up a few times. The chain joins TRBV6-5 to TRBJ2-1; D might be TRBD2 (6 bases). V shed 7 bases and J shed 7 bases, with 14 bases lying between them. CDR1 MNHEY and CDR2 SVGAGI come from the germline V gene. This CDR3 spans 13 amino acids. CDR3 loop: CASIPHRGNEQFF. The DNA for the CDR3 is TGTGCCAGCATCCCCCATCGGGGGAATGAGCAGTTCTTC.

The chain is built from TRBV2 and TRBJ1-4; D is possibly TRBD1 (5 bases). There are 13 residues in the CDR3. CDR1 and CDR2 from the germline V gene are SNHLY and FYNNEI. V lost 2 bases, J lost 8 bases, and 9 bases lay in between. The CDR3: CASSETGFEKLFF. The CDR3 DNA reads as TGTGCCAGCAGTGAAACAGGTTTCGAAAAACTGTTTTTT.

This chain joins TRBV10-3 and TRBJ2-7; D remains ambiguous. CDR1 and CDR2 from the germline V gene are ENHRY and SYGVKD. The V gene lost 0 bases and the J gene lost 2 bases, with 8 bases spanning the gap. The CDR3 covers 14 residues. The CDR3 spells CAISESDTAYEQYF. CDR3 coding DNA: TGTGCCATCAGTGAGTCCGACACCGCCTACGAGCAGTACTTC.

The V call is TRBV5-6, the J call TRBJ1-3; D remains ambiguous. This CDR3 is built from 15 residues. Per the germline V gene, CDR1 is SGHDT and CDR2 is YYEEEE. V dropped 4 bases and J dropped 2 bases, with 13 bases sitting between them. CDR3 sequence (DNA): TGTGCCAGCAGCCCTGACGGACTAGCTGGAAACACCATATATTTT. Amino acid sequence: CASSPDGLAGNTIYF.

The genes are TRBV6-5 and TRBJ1-1; TRBD1 agrees at 7 bases. Per germline, CDR1 MNHEY and CDR2 SVGAGI. The CDR3 consists of 14 residues. With 10 bases clipped from V and 3 bases from J, the junction kept 11 bases outside the gene matches. The CDR3 sequence: CATPGQGVDTEAFF. The CDR3, as DNA: TGTGCCACCCCGGGGCAGGGGGTTGACACTGAAGCTTTCTTT.

The chain couples TRBV2 to TRBJ1-2, with 9 bases matching TRBD1. Looked up from germline, CDR1 is SNHLY and CDR2 is FYNNEI. This CDR3 has 15 residues. After removal of 6 bases from V and 0 bases from J, the junction contained 5 bases not matched to a gene. Here the CDR3 reads CASSSGTGPNYGYTF. CDR3 DNA: TGTGCCAGCAGCTCCGGGACAGGGCCTAACTATGGCTACACCTTC.

V is TRBV28 and J is TRBJ1-5, with D possibly TRBD1 on 5 matching bases. V was shortened by 6 bases and J by 2 bases, with 14 bases between the two germline ends. Germline loops: CDR1 MDHEN, CDR2 SYDVKM. The CDR3 loop spans 15 amino acids. CDR3 nucleotide sequence: TGTGCCAGCAGATTTTGGGGCTCGCGCAATCAGCCCCAGCATTTT. Translating it yields CASRFWGSRNQPQHF.